The present T cell receptor beta chain was sequenced within a study of cytomegalovirus exposure and HLA in healthy donors. The CDR3 is made up of 14 amino acids. The germline V and J ends were trimmed by 1 base and 6 bases, with 10 bases remaining between them. CDR1 is MNHEY, CDR2 SMNVEV, per germline (reference sequence). The donors were healthy bone marrow donors. Study-level results: Later analysis found that TCR beta chains associated with HLA were more clonally expanded than other, equally common chains. It has been reported that TCR beta sequences accurately predicted the HLA-A and HLA-B alleles of most subjects. Researchers counted around 150 TCR beta chains as cytomegalovirus-associated.

About this clone: Its antigen is undetermined.

The primer mix had 60 Vbeta and 13 Jbeta primers. Only in-frame clones appear in the TCRdb table, and some are missing; sequencing was by immunoSEQ multiplex PCR. Among tens of thousands of clones listed, 76% were seen once. The sample taken for sequencing was PBMCs. The TCR comes from a man between 18 and 29 years old in good health and CMV-seronegative. The J gene is TRBJ2-1, the V gene TRBV27; D is possibly TRBD1 (5 bases). The CDR3 bases are TGTGCCAGCAGTTTATTAGGGGTGGTCAATGAGCAGTTCTTC. It yields the protein CASSLLGVVNEQFF.